The 8 T cell receptor beta chains given below trace back to one sample, sequenced in a study of Tregs in tolerant kidney transplant recipients. Only in-frame clones appear in the TCRdb table, and some are missing; sequencing was by immunoSEQ multiplex PCR. Of about 240,000 clones in the sample, roughly 80% were seen once. The specimen was CD4+ T cells from blood. These receptors were taken from a human donor in good health.

This chain joins TRBV6-5 and TRBJ1-5; D gene unclear. V dropped 5 bases and J dropped 4 bases, with 12 bases sitting between them. CDR1 and CDR2 from the germline V gene are MNHEY and SVGAGI. The CDR3 runs to 14 residues. CDR3: CASSIGSFNQPQHF. CDR3 in DNA: TGTGCCAGCAGTATAGGTTCTTTTAATCAGCCCCAGCATTTT.

The chain couples TRBV19 to TRBJ2-1; D ambiguous. Germline V gene lookup returns CDR1 LNHDA and CDR2 SQIVND (reference sequence). The CDR3 extends over 11 amino acids. Trimming took 3 bases from V and 6 from J, leaving 3 bases between them. The CDR3 protein is CASSIRNEQFF. CDR3 coding DNA: TGTGCCAGTAGTATCCGCAATGAGCAGTTCTTC.

The gene calls are TRBV30 and TRBJ2-3, with TRBD2 identical over 8 bases. The junction had 11 bases not matched to a gene; V was cut back by 5 bases and J by 7 bases. Germline V lookup: CDR1 GTSNPN, CDR2 SVGIG (reference sequence). CDR3 size: 14 residues. CDR3 in amino acids: CAWVEAGAFHTQYF. DNA of the CDR3: TGTGCCTGGGTAGAAGCGGGAGCGTTTCATACGCAGTATTTT.

The CDR3 bases are TGTGCCAGTAGTCCAACAGTTAATAATGAAAAACTGTTTTTT. Translation: CASSPTVNNEKLFF. This rearrangement joins TRBV19 to TRBJ1-4; D gene uncertain. The V end lost 5 bases, the J end lost 4 bases, and 11 bases lay between the germline ends. CDR1 and CDR2 from the germline V gene are LNHDA and SQIVND (reference sequence). The CDR3 sequence is 14 residues long.

V and J are TRBV6-1 and TRBJ2-1; D ambiguous. Germline loops: CDR1 MNHNS, CDR2 SASEGT. The V end was cut by 2 bases, the J end by 13 bases, with 9 bases between. The CDR3 loop spans 11 amino acids. The CDR3 DNA is TGTGCCAGCAGTGAATTCGGTAGACAGTTCTTC. Translating gives CASSEFGRQFF.

The chain combines TRBV19 with TRBJ1-6; D may be TRBD1 (5 bases). V gave up 5 bases and J gave up 0 bases, with 11 bases separating them. From germline, CDR1 is LNHDA and CDR2 SQIVND (reference sequence). CDR3 size: 16 residues. The CDR3 is CASSRYRSSYNSPLHF. As DNA, the CDR3 is TGTGCCAGTAGTCGCTACAGGAGCTCCTATAATTCACCCCTCCACTTT.

The chain uses TRBV5-1 and TRBJ2-5, with TRBD1 matching over 8 bases. From germline, CDR1 is SGHRS and CDR2 YFSETQ. The CDR3 loop spans 16 amino acids. Trimming cost V 5 bases and J 5 bases; bases outside gene matches: 14. CDR3 loop: CASSKATGDGMETQYF. DNA of the CDR3: TGCGCCAGCAGTAAAGCGACAGGGGACGGGATGGAGACCCAGTACTTC.

This rearrangement joins TRBV6-6 to TRBJ2-5, with TRBD2 matching 13 bases. The CDR3 has 15 residues. V was clipped by 6 bases and J by 5 bases; unmatched bases: 6. Germline CDR1 reads MNHNY; CDR2 reads SVGAGI (reference sequence). The CDR3 region is CASSLLAGGQETQYF. The CDR3 nucleotides read TGTGCCAGCAGCCTACTAGCGGGGGGGCAGGAGACCCAGTACTTC.